The source of this T cell receptor (beta chain) is a study of cytomegalovirus exposure and HLA in healthy donors. Overall study results and limits: Through in vitro validation, three CMV-associated chains were shown to be specific for CMV antigens.

Separation from the roughly 680-subject first cohort characterized the roughly 120-subject validation cohort, to which the donors belonged. The germline V and J ends were trimmed by 10 bases and 6 bases, with 18 bases remaining between them. This CDR3 has 13 residues. Per the germline V gene, CDR1 is MNHEY and CDR2 is SMNVEV (reference sequence). As concerns this clone: As yet, its antigen is unknown.

Profiled with immunoSEQ multiplex PCR; TCRdb holds only in-frame clones, not every one. The sample includes more than 70,000 clones, 90% to 96% of them seen just once. The chain has TRBV27 and TRBJ1-2, with D possibly TRBD1 on 6 matching bases. This TCR was sampled from a man aged 18 to 29 in good health and CMV-seropositive. The source material was PBMCs. The CDR3 DNA is TGTGCCACCAGGAGGGGGGGGGAGAATGGCTACACCTTC. Encoded protein: CATRRGGENGYTF.